Shown below are 13 T cell receptor beta chains from a single sample sequenced in a study of cytomegalovirus exposure and HLA in healthy donors (dated by TCRdb to about 2017). Libraries were made using the immunoSEQ multiplex PCR assay. For the multiplex PCR, a mixture combining 60 forward primers for TCR Vbeta segments and 13 reverse primers for TCR Jbeta segments was used. The immuneACCESS repertoire file appears here via TCRdb, limited to in-frame rearrangements. These files lack a portion of the clones; in checked studies, under half of the deficit traces to unresolved V genes, and the cause of the others is not known. Here the sample has about 270,000 clones; about 66% occur a single time. About 2.2% of the sample is in the top ten clones. The sample consisted of PBMCs. All receptors come from a female donor in good health and CMV-seronegative.

The rearrangement uses TRBV6-5 and TRBJ1-2, with TRBD1 identical over 7 bases. The V and J ends lost 6 bases and 6 bases, in that order; junction bases with no gene match: 4. The CDR3 has 12 residues. Germline CDR1 reads MNHEY; CDR2 reads SVGAGI. The CDR3 coding sequence is TGTGCCAGCAGGGGCAGGGGGGATGGCTACACCTTC. This gives the protein CASRGRGDGYTF.

The rearrangement uses TRBV25-1 and TRBJ2-1, with D uncertain. Trimming took 2 bases from V and 9 from J, leaving 11 bases between them. From germline, CDR1 is MGHDK and CDR2 SYGVNS. The CDR3 is made up of 13 amino acids. For the CDR3, the DNA is TGTGCCAGCAGTGAACGATGGAGCGTTGAGCAGTTCTTC. Amino acid sequence: CASSERWSVEQFF.

The chain carries TRBV27 and TRBJ2-1; D may be TRBD2 (6 bases). Trimming left V 5 bases short and J 10 bases short, with 15 bases between. CDR3 length: 13 amino acids. Germline V lookup: CDR1 MNHEY, CDR2 SMNVEV (reference sequence). This CDR3 reads CASSRDFWREQFF. DNA for the CDR3: TGTGCCAGCAGTCGGGACTTTTGGCGGGAGCAGTTCTTC.

The V call is TRBV6-1, the J call TRBJ1-2; D perhaps matches TRBD1 (6 bases). Germline CDR1 is MNHNS and CDR2 is SASEGT. The V end was cut by 1 base, the J end by 5 bases, with 11 bases between. The CDR3 spans 14 residues. CDR3 DNA: TGTGCCAGCAGTGAAGTACAGGGTGGGTATGGCTACACCTTC. Its protein product is CASSEVQGGYGYTF.

In regard to this clone: At one end, the junction sequence differs from germline, possibly due to a read error. The chain couples TRBV5-1 to TRBJ2-1, with 13 bases matching TRBD2. CDR3 length: 20 amino acids. The germline CDR1 and CDR2 sequences are SGHRS and YFSETQ. CDR3 DNA: TGCGCCAGCAGCCACATGGAGACTAGCGGGAGGCACCCCGGGAGGAGCCACCACCTCTTC. Translated: CASSHMETSGRHPGRSHHLF.

This sequence joins TRBV15 and TRBJ2-6, with D maybe TRBD1 (5 bases). The CDR3 is 18 amino acids. Per germline, CDR1 LNHNV and CDR2 YYDKDF (reference sequence). V was shortened by 0 bases and J by 2 bases, with 14 bases between the two germline ends. CDR3 loop: CATSRDAQGIPGANVLTF. CDR3 nucleotides: TGTGCCACCAGCAGAGATGCGCAGGGAATCCCTGGGGCCAACGTCCTGACTTTC.

V and J are TRBV15 and TRBJ1-4, with a weak D call TRBD1 (5 bases). This CDR3 has 14 residues. V gave up 1 base and J gave up 3 bases, with 6 bases separating them. Germline V gene data show CDR1 as LNHNV and CDR2 as YYDKDF (reference sequence). CDR3 DNA: TGTGCCACCAGCAGAGGACAGTCTAATGAAAAACTGTTTTTT. This translates into CATSRGQSNEKLFF.

This clone appeared a few times. The CDR3 is CASSSPGLGNEQFF. As DNA, the CDR3 is TGTGCCAGCAGCTCACCGGGACTTGGCAATGAGCAGTTCTTC. V gene TRBV7-3 combines with J gene TRBJ2-1; possible D gene TRBD2, 6 bases. Deletions cut 4 bases from V and 6 bases from J, with 13 bases between. Per the germline V gene, CDR1 is SGHTA and CDR2 is FQGTGA. The CDR3 length is 14 residues.

The CDR3 DNA sequence: TGTGCCAGCAGTGAAGCCGGGAGGACAGCTAAAAGCCTGGGAGCTTTCTTT. It specifies CASSEAGRTAKSLGAFF. The chain is built from TRBV6-1 and TRBJ1-1, with D maybe TRBD1 (6 bases). The germline CDR1 and CDR2 sequences are MNHNS and SASEGT. V lost 0 bases to trimming and J lost 10 bases, with 24 bases between them. The CDR3 contains 17 residues.

The chain recombines TRBV27 with TRBJ1-4; TRBD1 might be the D (5 bases). This CDR3 has 14 residues. From germline, CDR1 is MNHEY and CDR2 SMNVEV (reference sequence). Trimming shortened V by 0 bases and J by 3 bases, and 5 bases separated the two germline ends. The CDR3 region has the DNA TGTGCCAGCAGTTTATCAGGGGCTAATGAAAAACTGTTTTTT. It is translated as CASSLSGANEKLFF.

The V call is TRBV19, the J call TRBJ1-4, with 12 bases fitting TRBD1. Looked up from germline, CDR1 is LNHDA and CDR2 is SQIVND (reference sequence). This CDR3 region has 15 residues. V gave up 9 bases and J gave up 8 bases; unmatched junction bases: 10. Written as DNA, the CDR3 is TGTGCCAGCACGGGACAGGGGGCAGGATGGGAAAAACTGTTTTTT. Amino acid sequence: CASTGQGAGWEKLFF.

V usage is TRBV4-1 and J usage is TRBJ1-2; D is uncertain. V was pared by 0 bases and J by 5 bases, with 10 bases between. Germline CDR1 reads MGHRA; CDR2 reads YSYEKL. The CDR3 has 14 residues. The CDR3: CASSQDAGGYGYTF. DNA for the CDR3: TGCGCCAGCAGCCAAGATGCGGGTGGGTATGGCTACACCTTC.

This clone was observed a few times. The gene calls are TRBV11-2 and TRBJ1-1; 8 positions agree with TRBD1. Losses at the gene ends were 3 bases for V and 0 bases for J; bases not matched to a gene: 6. This CDR3 contains 16 residues. Germline V CDR1 and CDR2: SGHAT, FQNNGV. CDR3 region: CASSFDTRGLNTEAFF. The CDR3 bases are TGTGCCAGCAGCTTCGACACCAGGGGGCTGAACACTGAAGCTTTCTTT.